What follows are 6 T cell receptor beta chains derived from one specimen sequenced in a study of regulatory T cells in long-lasting Graves disease. Construction of TCR beta libraries relied on iRepertoire HTBI primers and on Arm-PCR targeting CDR3 regions. Using its own MiXCR run on the multiplex PCR reads, TCRdb lists one record per CDR3 protein. The sample consists of about 420,000 distinct CDR3 sequences, over 15% of them appearing once. The time point: newly diagnosed GD, antithyroid drugs for less than 3 months. RNA isolated from PBMCs was used to make the TCR library. This same sample was also taken into another study, of T cells in Graves' hyperthyroidism and ophthalmopathy.

The sample in question was peripheral blood mononuclear cells (PBMCs), obtained at new diagnosis, from a patient treated with antithyroid drugs. These receptors were obtained from a woman aged 18 to 35 with Graves disease.

The genes are TRBV30 and TRBJ2-4, with D unresolved. The CDR3 is 12 amino acids. V was pared by 2 bases and J by 8 bases, with 10 bases between. Germline assignment: CDR1 GTSNPN and CDR2 SVGIG (reference sequence). The CDR3 protein is CAWSSQGHIQYF. DNA of the CDR3: TGTGCCTGGAGTTCCCAAGGGCACATTCAGTACTTC.

The CDR3 DNA sequence: TGTGCCATCAGTGAGTTATGGACAGACGCAACTAATGAAAAACTGTTTTTT. Protein product: CAISELWTDATNEKLFF. The genes are TRBV10-3 and TRBJ1-4, with a tentative D call TRBD1 (6 bases). Deletions cut 1 base from V and 0 bases from J, with 12 bases between. The CDR3 has 17 residues. Germline CDR1 ENHRY, CDR2 SYGVKD.

Comments on this clonotype: A read error may explain this, as a much larger clone is one base away. The chain combines TRBV3-1 with TRBJ2-1, with 10 positions matching TRBD2. After removal of 1 base from V and 10 bases from J, the junction contained 13 bases not matched to a gene. The CDR3 extends over 17 amino acids. From germline, CDR1 is LGHDT and CDR2 YNNKEL (reference sequence). The CDR3 here is CASSQGSSGSRAYEQFF. The CDR3 coding sequence is TGTGCCAGCAGCCAAGGTTCTAGCGGGAGTCGGGCCTACGAGCAGTTCTTC.

This clonotype was picked up many times. This sequence joins TRBV7-2 and TRBJ2-5; 10 nucleotides agree with TRBD2. The CDR3 runs to 17 residues. J gave up 11 bases and V 0 bases, and 15 bases lay outside the gene matches. Germline-derived CDR1 and CDR2 are SGHTA and FQGNSA. DNA for the CDR3: TGTGCCAGCAGCTTAGCCCTGGCAGCGGGAGGGCCACCCTATCAGTACTTC. Residues: CASSLALAAGGPPYQYF.

A few counts support this clonotype. J is TRBJ1-2 and V is TRBV7-8, with D perhaps TRBD1 (5 bases). V shed 3 bases and J shed 8 bases, with 16 bases lying between them. Germline V gene lookup returns CDR1 SGHVS and CDR2 FQNEAQ. There are 14 residues in the CDR3. CDR3 sequence (DNA): TGTGCCAGCAGCTTGGGGGGTCCGGGGCCAGGCTACACCTTC. Its protein product is CASSLGGPGPGYTF.

With regard to this clonotype: One end of the junction fails to match germline, which may point to a read error. The V and J genes are TRBV20-1 and TRBJ2-7; possibly TRBD1 for D (5 bases). The CDR3 has 11 amino acids. The germline V gene has CDR1 DFQATT and CDR2 SNEGSKA (reference sequence). The CDR3, as DNA: TGCAGTGCTAGAGACCCAGGGAATCCCGTCTTC. Protein product: CSARDPGNPVF.